Given below is one T cell receptor (beta chain) in context. Its antigen is unknown. TCRdb re-called the 5' RACE reads, yielding one record per CDR3 amino acid sequence without DNA. This table holds 150,000 or so distinct CDR3 sequences. This sample was included in a study of T cells expressing NK-cell markers. The wider study: The study drew TCR beta repertoires from sorted CD3+CD56+NKG2C+, CD3+CD56+NKG2C- and CD3+CD56-NKG2C+ T cells.

The CDR3 loop spans 16 amino acids. CDR1 and CDR2 from the germline V gene are KGHDR and SFDVKD. Notes on the study in general: For several donors, the dominant NKG2C+ clonotypes made up roughly 1.0-7.0% of their CD8+ T cells.

The chain recombines TRBV24-1 with TRBJ2-1; TCRdb's D call, TRBD2, is unchecked because there is no DNA. This TCR derives from a woman in her forties or fifties in good health. Sequencing was carried out using blood T cells: a sorted CD56 or NKG2C T cell subset, CD4+ or CD8+ T cells, or bulk PBMC T cells (not recorded which). CDR3 region: CATSDPRTRSYNEQFF.